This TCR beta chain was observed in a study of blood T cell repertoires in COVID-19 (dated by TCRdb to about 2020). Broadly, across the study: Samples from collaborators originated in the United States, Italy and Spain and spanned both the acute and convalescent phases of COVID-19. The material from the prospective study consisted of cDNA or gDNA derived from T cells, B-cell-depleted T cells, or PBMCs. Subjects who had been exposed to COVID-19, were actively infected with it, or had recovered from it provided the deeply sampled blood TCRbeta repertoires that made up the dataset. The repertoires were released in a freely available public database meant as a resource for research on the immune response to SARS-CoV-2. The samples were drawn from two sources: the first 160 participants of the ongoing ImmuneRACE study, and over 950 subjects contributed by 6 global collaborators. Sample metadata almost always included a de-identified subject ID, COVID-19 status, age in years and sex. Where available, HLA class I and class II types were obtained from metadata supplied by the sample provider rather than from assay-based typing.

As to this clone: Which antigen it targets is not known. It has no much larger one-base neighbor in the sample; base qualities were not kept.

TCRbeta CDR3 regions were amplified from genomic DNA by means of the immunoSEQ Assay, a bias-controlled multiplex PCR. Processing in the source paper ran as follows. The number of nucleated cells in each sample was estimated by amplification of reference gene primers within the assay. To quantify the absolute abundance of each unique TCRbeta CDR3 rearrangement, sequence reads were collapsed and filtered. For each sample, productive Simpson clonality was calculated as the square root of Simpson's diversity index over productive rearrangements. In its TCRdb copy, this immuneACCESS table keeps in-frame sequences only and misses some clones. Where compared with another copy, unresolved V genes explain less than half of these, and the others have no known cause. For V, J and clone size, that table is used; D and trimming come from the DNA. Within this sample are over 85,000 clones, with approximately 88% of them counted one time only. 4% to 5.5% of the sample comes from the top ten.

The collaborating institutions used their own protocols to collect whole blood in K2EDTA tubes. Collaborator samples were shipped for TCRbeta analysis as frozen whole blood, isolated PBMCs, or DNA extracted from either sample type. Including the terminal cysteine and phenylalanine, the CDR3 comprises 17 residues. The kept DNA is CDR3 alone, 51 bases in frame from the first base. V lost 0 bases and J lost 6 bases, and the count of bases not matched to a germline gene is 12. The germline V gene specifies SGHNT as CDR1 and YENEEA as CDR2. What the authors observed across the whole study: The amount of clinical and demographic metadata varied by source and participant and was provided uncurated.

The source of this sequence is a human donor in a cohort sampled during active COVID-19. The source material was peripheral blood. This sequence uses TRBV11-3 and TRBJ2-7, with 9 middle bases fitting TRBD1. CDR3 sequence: CASSLDGPGQGFSEQYF. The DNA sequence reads TGTGCCAGCAGCTTAGATGGGCCGGGACAGGGTTTTTCCGAGCAGTACTTC.